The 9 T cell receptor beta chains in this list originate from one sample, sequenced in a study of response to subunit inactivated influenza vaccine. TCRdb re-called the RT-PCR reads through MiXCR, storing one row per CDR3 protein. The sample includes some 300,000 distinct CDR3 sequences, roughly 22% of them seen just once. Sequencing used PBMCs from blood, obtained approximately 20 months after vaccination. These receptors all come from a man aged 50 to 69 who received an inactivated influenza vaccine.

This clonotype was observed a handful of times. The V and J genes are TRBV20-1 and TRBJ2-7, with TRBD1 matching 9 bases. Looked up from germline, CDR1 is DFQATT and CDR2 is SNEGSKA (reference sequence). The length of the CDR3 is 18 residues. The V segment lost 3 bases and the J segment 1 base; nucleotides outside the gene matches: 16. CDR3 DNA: TGCAGTGCTAGGGGCATACGTTCCGGGACAGGGATTTCCTACGAGCAGTACTTC. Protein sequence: CSARGIRSGTGISYEQYF.

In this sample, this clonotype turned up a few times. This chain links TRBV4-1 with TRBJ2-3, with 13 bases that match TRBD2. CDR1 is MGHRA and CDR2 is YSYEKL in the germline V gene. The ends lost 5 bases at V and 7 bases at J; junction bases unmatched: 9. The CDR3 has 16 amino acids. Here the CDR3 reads CASSTTTSGGKHTQYF. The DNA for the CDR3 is TGCGCCAGCAGCACGACGACTAGCGGGGGGAAACATACGCAGTATTTT.

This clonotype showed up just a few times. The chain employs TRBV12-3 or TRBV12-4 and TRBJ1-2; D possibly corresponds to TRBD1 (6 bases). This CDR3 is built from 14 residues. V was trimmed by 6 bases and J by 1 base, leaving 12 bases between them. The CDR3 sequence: CASRADRHNYGYTF. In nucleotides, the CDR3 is TGTGCCAGCAGGGCCGACAGGCATAACTATGGCTACACCTTC.

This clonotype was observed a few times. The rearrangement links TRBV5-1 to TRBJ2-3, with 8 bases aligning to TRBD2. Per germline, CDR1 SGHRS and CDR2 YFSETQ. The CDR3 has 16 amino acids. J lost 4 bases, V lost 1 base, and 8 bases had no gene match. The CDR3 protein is CASSLPTSAQSDTQYF. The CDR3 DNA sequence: TGCGCCAGCAGCTTGCCGACTAGCGCGCAATCAGATACGCAGTATTTT.

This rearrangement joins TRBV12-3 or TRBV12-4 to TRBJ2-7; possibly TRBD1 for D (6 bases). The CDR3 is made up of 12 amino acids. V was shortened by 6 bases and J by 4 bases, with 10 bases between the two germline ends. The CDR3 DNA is TGTGCCAGCAGGAGGACAGTATACGAGCAGTACTTC. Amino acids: CASRRTVYEQYF.

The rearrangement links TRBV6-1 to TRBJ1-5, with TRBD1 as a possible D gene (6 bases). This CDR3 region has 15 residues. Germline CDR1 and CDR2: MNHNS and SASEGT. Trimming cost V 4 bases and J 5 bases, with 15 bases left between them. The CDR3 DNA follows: TGTGCCAGCAGTGTCCAGGGGCCACCCCATCAGCCCCAGCATTTT. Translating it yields CASSVQGPPHQPQHF.

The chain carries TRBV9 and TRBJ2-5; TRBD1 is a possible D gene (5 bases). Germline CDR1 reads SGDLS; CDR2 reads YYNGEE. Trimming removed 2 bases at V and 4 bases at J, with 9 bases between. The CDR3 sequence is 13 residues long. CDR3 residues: CASSVRTGETQYF. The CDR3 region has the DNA TGTGCCAGCAGCGTCAGAACAGGAGAGACCCAGTACTTC.

CDR3 amino acids: CASSPDLQGARDTEAFF. CDR3 coding DNA: TGTGCCAGCAGCCCGGACCTACAGGGGGCCAGGGACACTGAAGCTTTCTTT. The chain links TRBV3-1 to TRBJ1-1, with 9 bases fitting TRBD1. The germline V gene has CDR1 LGHDT and CDR2 YNNKEL (reference sequence). V gave up 4 bases and J gave up 3 bases; unmatched junction bases: 12. The CDR3 runs to 17 residues.

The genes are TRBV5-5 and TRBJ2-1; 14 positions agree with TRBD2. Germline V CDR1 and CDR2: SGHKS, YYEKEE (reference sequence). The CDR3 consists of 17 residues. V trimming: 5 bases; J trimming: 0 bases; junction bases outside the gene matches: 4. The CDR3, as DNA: TGTGCCAGCAGTTACGGGACTAGCGGGGGCTCCTACAATGAGCAGTTCTTC. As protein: CASSYGTSGGSYNEQFF.